These 17 T cell receptor beta chains share one sample of origin, sequenced in a study of early T cells in non-severe SARS-CoV-2 infection. TCRdb passed the 5' RACE reads through MiXCR, listing each CDR3 protein once. The top ten clones hold around 2.9% of a sample with about 100,000 distinct CDR3 sequences, 12% of them seen once. Sequenced: whole blood. The receptors derive from an adult who was a healthcare worker with PCR-confirmed SARS-CoV-2 infection or an uninfected control (not recorded which).

The gene calls are TRBV6-6 and TRBJ1-5; no definite D call. Looked up from germline, CDR1 is MNHNY and CDR2 is SVGAGI (reference sequence). The CDR3 is 15 amino acids. Trimming stripped 6 bases from V and 4 bases from J, with 16 bases between. The CDR3 DNA reads TGTGCCAGCAGAAGAACGGAGTTCTCTAATCAGCCCCAGCATTTT. This codes for CASRRTEFSNQPQHF.

This clonotype has a handful of counts. The J gene is TRBJ2-1, the V gene TRBV7-6, with 10 positions matching TRBD2. V trimming: 5 bases; J trimming: 4 bases; junction bases outside the gene matches: 5. The germline V gene encodes CDR1 SGHVS and CDR2 FNYEAQ. The length of the CDR3 is 15 residues. In DNA, the CDR3 is TGTGCCAGCAGCCTTCTAGCGGGAGTATACAATGAGCAGTTCTTC. It yields the protein CASSLLAGVYNEQFF.

Concerning this clonotype itself: One end of the junction varies from germline; a read error may be responsible. J is TRBJ1-1 and V is TRBV7-9; a possible D gene is TRBD1 (6 bases). Per the germline V gene, CDR1 is SEHNR and CDR2 is FQNEAQ (reference sequence). CDR3 length: 14 residues. The CDR3 bases are TGTGCCAGCAGCGTACAGGGAAGACGAACTGATGCTTTCTTT. This gives the protein CASSVQGRRTDAFF.

This clonotype has a count of ten or more. The chain employs TRBV4-1 and TRBJ1-1; 11 nucleotides line up with TRBD1. The CDR3 covers 15 residues. CDR1 and CDR2 from the germline V gene are MGHRA and YSYEKL. Unmatched junction bases numbered 6, after V lost 4 bases and J lost 5 bases. CDR3 sequence (DNA): TGCGCCAGCAGCCCCGGACAGGGGGCGAGGACTGAAGCTTTCTTT. Its protein is CASSPGQGARTEAFF.

Concerning this clonotype: Its ends do not fully match the called genes, so a read error is possible. The V call is TRBV20-1, the J call TRBJ1-2, with D perhaps matching TRBD1 (6 bases). The CDR3 has 15 residues. Germline V gene lookup returns CDR1 DFQATT and CDR2 SNEGSKA (reference sequence). The CDR3 sequence: CSASAQGVGVYGHTF. CDR3 nucleotides: TGCAGTGCTAGCGCACAGGGAGTTGGAGTCTATGGCCACACCTTC.

V and J are TRBV5-4 and TRBJ2-1; 14 bases match TRBD2. CDR1 and CDR2 from the germline V gene are SGHNT and YYREEE (reference sequence). The CDR3 length is 15 residues. V trimming: 5 bases; J trimming: 12 bases; junction bases outside the gene matches: 10. The CDR3: CASSYPGLAGGRQFF. As DNA, the CDR3 is TGTGCCAGCAGTTATCCCGGACTAGCGGGGGGAAGGCAGTTCTTC.

This clonotype appeared a few times. The chain is built from TRBV5-1 and TRBJ1-1; D not certain. The V gene lost 4 bases and the J gene lost 1 base, with 8 bases spanning the gap. The CDR3 is 13 amino acids. Germline CDR1 reads SGHRS; CDR2 reads YFSETQ. CDR3 DNA: TGCGCCAGCAGCGAAACGGGGAACACTGAAGCTTTCTTT. Its protein is CASSETGNTEAFF.

The chain joins TRBV20-1 to TRBJ1-1; the D is unclear. Looked up from germline, CDR1 is DFQATT and CDR2 is SNEGSKA (reference sequence). With 1 base removed from V and 0 bases from J, the gap between germline ends came to 15 bases. The CDR3 is made up of 16 amino acids. The DNA of the CDR3 is TGCAGTGCTAGAGTAAACACTGTCACCTTGAACACTGAAGCTTTCTTT. This codes for CSARVNTVTLNTEAFF.

This clonotype was observed a few times. This sequence joins TRBV27 and TRBJ2-5, with D possibly TRBD2 on 6 matching bases. The CDR3 totals 12 residues. Per germline, CDR1 MNHEY and CDR2 SMNVEV (reference sequence). Trimming stripped 10 bases from V and 5 bases from J, with 14 bases between. The CDR3 DNA follows: TGTGCCACGCGGGGATGGGGGGAGACCCAGTACTTC. This codes for CATRGWGETQYF.

The V gene is TRBV6-5, the J gene TRBJ2-3; 10 bases fit TRBD2. Germline CDR1 reads MNHEY; CDR2 reads SVGAGI. J lost 4 bases, V lost 5 bases, and 3 bases had no gene match. The CDR3 length is 14 residues. The CDR3: CASSNLAGADTQYF. CDR3 bases: TGTGCCAGCAGTAACCTAGCGGGAGCAGATACGCAGTATTTT.

This clonotype was picked up many times. V gene TRBV24-1 combines with J gene TRBJ2-7; D is undetermined. The CDR3 is 14 amino acids. Germline CDR1 and CDR2: KGHDR and SFDVKD. V gave up 5 bases and J gave up 1 base, with 11 bases separating them. The DNA for the CDR3 is TGTGCCACCAGTGCAGGCACACCTTCCTACGAGCAGTACTTC. Its translation: CATSAGTPSYEQYF.

The chain links TRBV6-1 to TRBJ1-1, with D unresolved. Trimming took off 2 bases at V and 0 bases at J, with 13 bases between the two ends. The V gene's germline CDR1 is MNHNS and CDR2 SASEGT. This CDR3 region has 16 residues. The CDR3 loop reads CASSELLRVLNTEAFF. The CDR3 bases are TGTGCCAGCAGTGAACTCCTGCGGGTTTTGAACACTGAAGCTTTCTTT.

This clonotype was detected many times. The rearrangement uses TRBV13 and TRBJ2-1; D remains ambiguous. CDR1 PRHDT and CDR2 FYEKMQ come from the germline V gene (reference sequence). The CDR3 length is 17 residues. V was pared by 4 bases and J by 5 bases, with 21 bases between. CDR3 protein: CASSSEGNRVLNNEQFF. CDR3 sequence (DNA): TGTGCCAGCAGCTCCGAAGGGAACAGAGTTCTAAACAATGAGCAGTTCTTC.

This clonotype was counted a few times. The chain uses TRBV12-3 or TRBV12-4 and TRBJ1-5; 7 bases align to TRBD1. The V and J ends lost 8 bases and 6 bases, in that order; junction bases with no gene match: 10. The CDR3 consists of 14 residues. The CDR3 loop is CASSGGGGSQPQHF. The CDR3 region has the DNA TGTGCCAGCTCGGGGGGAGGGGGCAGTCAGCCCCAGCATTTT.

This chain uses TRBV3-1 with TRBJ2-1; 8 positions match TRBD2. V trimming: 2 bases; J trimming: 7 bases; junction bases outside the gene matches: 13. This CDR3 contains 17 residues. The germline V gene encodes CDR1 LGHDT and CDR2 YNNKEL (reference sequence). The CDR3, as DNA: TGTGCCAGCAGCCAATTTAACTTGGGACTAGGTGGAAATGAGCAGTTCTTC. Its protein is CASSQFNLGLGGNEQFF.

This chain connects TRBV28 to TRBJ2-2; D is perhaps TRBD1 (7 bases). This CDR3 region has 17 residues. Germline V gene data show CDR1 as MDHEN and CDR2 as SYDVKM. V was shortened by 5 bases and J by 4 bases, with 20 bases between the two germline ends. The CDR3 DNA sequence: TGTGCCAGCAGTCCCCGTGACGTCAGGGGGGTCACCGGGGAGCTGTTTTTT. This codes for CASSPRDVRGVTGELFF.

The rearrangement joins TRBV10-3 to TRBJ2-2; D perhaps matches TRBD1 (6 bases). The CDR3 is 14 residues long. Trimming pared 6 bases from V and 2 bases from J, leaving 10 bases between. In germline, CDR1 is ENHRY, CDR2 SYGVKD. The CDR3 DNA is TGTGCCATCAGGAGGGACACAAACACCGGGGAGCTGTTTTTT. It codes for CAIRRDTNTGELFF.